This TCR beta chain was captured in a study of T cell repertoires and HLA-DP antigens. Study outcomes and limitations: Clones undetected before culture averaged about 35% against one allele and approximately 50% against the other.

Produced via immunoSEQ multiplex PCR; TCRdb's table is partial and in-frame only. Among approximately 90,000 clones listed, roughly 86% were seen once. The CDR3 length is 14 residues. V gave up 8 bases and J gave up 8 bases; unmatched junction bases: 10. CDR1 and CDR2 from the germline V gene are MNHEY and SVGAGI. About this clone itself: Antigen unknown.

The rearrangement uses TRBV6-5 and TRBJ2-1; 9 nucleotides line up with TRBD1. This TCR derives from a man between 45 and 60 years old in good health and CMV-seronegative. The sequencing sample was made of CD4+ T cells from PBMCs. CDR3 bases: TGTGCCAGCTGTCCCGGGACAGGGTACCATGAGCAGTTCTTC. Its translation: CASCPGTGYHEQFF.